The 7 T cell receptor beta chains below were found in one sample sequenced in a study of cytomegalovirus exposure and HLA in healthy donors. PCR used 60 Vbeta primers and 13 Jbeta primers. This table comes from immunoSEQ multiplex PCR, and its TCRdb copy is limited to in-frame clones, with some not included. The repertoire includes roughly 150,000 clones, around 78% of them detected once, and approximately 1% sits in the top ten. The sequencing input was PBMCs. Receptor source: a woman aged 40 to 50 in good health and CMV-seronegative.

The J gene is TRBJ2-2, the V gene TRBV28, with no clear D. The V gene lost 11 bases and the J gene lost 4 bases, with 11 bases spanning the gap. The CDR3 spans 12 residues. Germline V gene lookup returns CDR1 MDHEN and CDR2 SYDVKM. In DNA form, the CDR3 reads TGTGCCTCATCGGAGCGCACCGGGGAGCTGTTTTTT. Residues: CASSERTGELFF.

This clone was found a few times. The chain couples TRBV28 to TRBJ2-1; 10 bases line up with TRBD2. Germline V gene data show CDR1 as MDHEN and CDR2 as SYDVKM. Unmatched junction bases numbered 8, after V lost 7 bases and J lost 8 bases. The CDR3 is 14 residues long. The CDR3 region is CASKAGGGVDEQFF. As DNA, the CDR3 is TGTGCCAGCAAAGCGGGAGGGGGGGTCGATGAGCAGTTCTTC.

The CDR3 sequence is CASSSGQTNQPQHF. CDR3 DNA: TGTGCCAGCAGTTCAGGACAGACCAATCAGCCCCAGCATTTT. The chain uses TRBV6-6 and TRBJ1-5, with a possible D match to TRBD1 (6 bases). This CDR3 comprises 14 residues. Trimming took 4 bases from V and 3 from J, leaving 10 bases between them. The V gene's germline CDR1 is MNHNY and CDR2 SVGAGI (reference sequence).

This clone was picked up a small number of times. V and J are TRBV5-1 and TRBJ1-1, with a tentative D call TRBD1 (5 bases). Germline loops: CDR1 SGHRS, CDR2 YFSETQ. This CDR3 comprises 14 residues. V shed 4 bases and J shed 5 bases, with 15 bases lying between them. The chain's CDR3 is CASSQSPGGTEAFF. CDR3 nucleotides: TGCGCCAGCAGCCAATCCCCGGGGGGGACTGAAGCTTTCTTT.

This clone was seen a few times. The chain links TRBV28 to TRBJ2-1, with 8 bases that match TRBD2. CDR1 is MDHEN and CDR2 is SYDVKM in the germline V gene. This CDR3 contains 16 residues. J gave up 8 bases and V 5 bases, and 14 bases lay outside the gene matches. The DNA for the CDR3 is TGTGCCAGCAGTCCCCCCTTTGGGCGGGAGGTCGATGAGCAGTTCTTC. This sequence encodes CASSPPFGREVDEQFF.

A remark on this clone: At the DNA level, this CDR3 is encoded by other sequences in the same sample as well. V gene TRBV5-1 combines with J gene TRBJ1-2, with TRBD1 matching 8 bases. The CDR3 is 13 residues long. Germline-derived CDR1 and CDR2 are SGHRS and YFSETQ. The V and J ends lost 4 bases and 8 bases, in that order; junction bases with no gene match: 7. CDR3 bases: TGCGCCAGCAGCCCAGGACAGGGAGAAGGCTACACCTTC. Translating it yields CASSPGQGEGYTF.

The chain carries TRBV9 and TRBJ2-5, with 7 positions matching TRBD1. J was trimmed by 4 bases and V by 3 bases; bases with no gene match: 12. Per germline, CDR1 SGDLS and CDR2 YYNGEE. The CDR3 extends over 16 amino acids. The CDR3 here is CASSARTGLGSETQYF. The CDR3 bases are TGTGCCAGCAGCGCCCGGACAGGTTTAGGGTCAGAGACCCAGTACTTC.